The rows below give T cell receptor beta chains drawn from one sample of a study of blood T cell repertoires in COVID-19. Sequencing used immunoSEQ multiplex PCR; TCRdb keeps in-frame clones, though not all of them. Among around 64,000 clones listed, around 86% were seen once. Sequences were obtained from peripheral blood. The receptors shown here come from a man aged 50 or older with active COVID-19. The conserved cysteine and the conserved F or W are not part of the CDR3 here. Clone size, where shown, is once, few, many, or a class for clones that have expanded.

clone_size: .; cdr3_length: 10; v_call: TRBV6-2/TRBV6-3; cdr3_aa: ASSYRQGTAF
clone_size: .; cdr3_length: 11; v_call: TRBV20-1; cdr3_aa: SASLAGVDEQY
clone_size: .; cdr3_length: 13; v_call: TRBV6-6; cdr3_aa: ASSPIAGGQETQY
clone_size: once; cdr3_length: 15; v_call: TRBV6-1; cdr3_aa: ASSGGGRDAQNSPLH
clone_size: .; cdr3_length: 15; v_call: TRBV5-4; cdr3_aa: ASSPRIFGPMNTEAF
clone_size: .; cdr3_length: 13; v_call: TRBV7-9; cdr3_aa: ASSKRTSVYNEQF
clone_size: .; cdr3_length: 12; v_call: TRBV28; cdr3_aa: ASSPPGTYYGYT
clone_size: .; cdr3_length: 14; v_call: TRBV4-2; cdr3_aa: ASSQVSSGRTETQY
clone_size: .; cdr3_length: 13; v_call: TRBV5-8; cdr3_aa: ASSFTGGSTDTQY
clone_size: .; cdr3_length: 11; v_call: TRBV15; cdr3_aa: ATSRDFTDTQY
clone_size: once; cdr3_length: 14; v_call: TRBV7-3; cdr3_aa: ASSARGSGIGNEQF
clone_size: .; cdr3_length: 12; v_call: TRBV7-2; cdr3_aa: ASSSSTGSGTQY
clone_size: .; cdr3_length: 17; v_call: TRBV15; cdr3_aa: ATSRDIDIWRGGYNEQF
clone_size: .; cdr3_length: 15; v_call: TRBV6-2/TRBV6-3; cdr3_aa: ASSYLSRGSSYNEQF
clone_size: few; cdr3_length: 12; v_call: TRBV5-5; cdr3_aa: ASSLADQGTEAF
clone_size: .; cdr3_length: 15; v_call: TRBV5-1; cdr3_aa: ASREGTGGSRGYGYT
clone_size: .; cdr3_length: 13; v_call: TRBV6-2/TRBV6-3; cdr3_aa: ASSPGQGRTHEQY
clone_size: .; cdr3_length: 12; v_call: TRBV7-2; cdr3_aa: ASSNIRSGNTIY
clone_size: .; cdr3_length: 11; v_call: TRBV3-1/TRBV3-2; cdr3_aa: ASSRLGSYEQY
clone_size: medium-sized; cdr3_length: 12; v_call: TRBV4-1; cdr3_aa: ASSQADSSYEQY
clone_size: .; cdr3_length: 14; v_call: TRBV19; cdr3_aa: ASSLGGRGGDTEAF
clone_size: .; cdr3_length: 12; v_call: TRBV5-1; cdr3_aa: ASSLDRGNYGYT
clone_size: .; cdr3_length: 11; v_call: TRBV11-1; cdr3_aa: ASSLSGGNGAF
clone_size: .; cdr3_length: 12; v_call: TRBV7-3; cdr3_aa: ASSLTGLGTEAF
clone_size: .; cdr3_length: 13; v_call: TRBV6-5; cdr3_aa: ASTGMGTGGAGQY
clone_size: .; cdr3_length: 14; v_call: TRBV19; cdr3_aa: ASSIAQGVGRHGYT
clone_size: .; cdr3_length: 13; v_call: TRBV29-1; cdr3_aa: SVEVGQGFTDTQY
clone_size: .; cdr3_length: 11; v_call: TRBV27; cdr3_aa: ASSLKGVGEQY
clone_size: .; cdr3_length: 14; v_call: TRBV19; cdr3_aa: ASSGQTGLSKNEQF
clone_size: once; cdr3_length: 14; v_call: TRBV11-2; cdr3_aa: ASSLLRGTSYNEQF
clone_size: .; cdr3_length: 16; v_call: TRBV5-1; cdr3_aa: ASTPPLLAGPAGETQY
clone_size: .; cdr3_length: 10; v_call: TRBV5-1; cdr3_aa: ASSLMSNEQF
clone_size: .; cdr3_length: 15; v_call: TRBV6-2/TRBV6-3; cdr3_aa: ASSPGGQFSSYNEQF
clone_size: .; cdr3_length: 14; v_call: TRBV28; cdr3_aa: ASSLITSGSYNEQF
clone_size: .; cdr3_length: 12; v_call: TRBV2; cdr3_aa: ASSDRGLNSPLH
clone_size: .; cdr3_length: 16; v_call: TRBV12-5; cdr3_aa: ASGLPESLTGPSQKAF
clone_size: .; cdr3_length: 11; v_call: TRBV13; cdr3_aa: ASSLRGHEKLF
clone_size: .; cdr3_length: 14; v_call: TRBV5-1; cdr3_aa: ASSLAQGVISGRRF
clone_size: .; cdr3_length: 13; v_call: TRBV7-9; cdr3_aa: ASSPPGHENEKLF
clone_size: .; cdr3_length: 12; v_call: TRBV4-1; cdr3_aa: ASSQEGQIGEQY
clone_size: .; cdr3_length: 13; v_call: TRBV7-2; cdr3_aa: ASSLTRQGLYGYT